A selection of T cell receptor beta chains follows, all from one sample in a study of cytomegalovirus exposure and HLA in healthy donors. TCRdb keeps only in-frame clones here, not all; method: immunoSEQ multiplex PCR. The table shows 99,000 or so clones, with 80% to 85% occurring only once. Material for sequencing was PBMCs. All receptors derive from a man aged 30 to 39 in good health and CMV-seropositive. Each CDR3 is given with its conserved first and last residue. The order of the fields is J gene, D gene, V gene, CDR3 length, clone size, CDR3 protein, CDR3 DNA. The D gene is left open where the match is weak. Clone size is given for some rows only: seen once, a few or many times, or a class if the clone is expanded.

J gene: TRBJ2-7
D gene: TRBD2
V gene: TRBV7-2
CDR3 length: 14
clone size: NA
CDR3 protein: CASSLAGGSYEQYF
CDR3 DNA: TGTGCCAGCAGCTTAGCGGGGGGGTCCTACGAGCAGTACTTC

J gene: TRBJ1-5
D gene: NA
V gene: TRBV28
CDR3 length: 17
clone size: NA
CDR3 protein: CASSYPGVRSSNQPQHF
CDR3 DNA: TGTGCCAGCAGTTACCCAGGGGTTAGGTCTAGCAATCAGCCCCAGCATTTT

J gene: TRBJ2-1
D gene: NA
V gene: TRBV9
CDR3 length: 15
clone size: NA
CDR3 protein: CASSVVGSSYNEQFF
CDR3 DNA: TGTGCCAGCAGCGTAGTCGGGTCATCCTACAATGAGCAGTTCTTC

J gene: TRBJ2-3
D gene: NA
V gene: TRBV5-1
CDR3 length: 16
clone size: NA
CDR3 protein: CASSLPSGLSTDTQYF
CDR3 DNA: TGCGCCAGCAGCTTGCCCAGCGGCCTATCCACAGATACGCAGTATTTT

J gene: TRBJ2-7
D gene: TRBD1
V gene: TRBV6-5
CDR3 length: 14
clone size: NA
CDR3 protein: CASRGQGSPYEQYF
CDR3 DNA: TGTGCCAGCAGAGGACAGGGCAGTCCCTACGAGCAGTACTTC

J gene: TRBJ1-1
D gene: NA
V gene: TRBV7-2
CDR3 length: 17
clone size: NA
CDR3 protein: CASSSPRDNQGNTEAFF
CDR3 DNA: TGTGCCAGCAGCTCTCCCCGGGACAATCAGGGGAACACTGAAGCTTTCTTT

J gene: TRBJ1-3
D gene: TRBD1
V gene: TRBV19
CDR3 length: 13
clone size: few
CDR3 protein: CAAKDRVGNTIYF
CDR3 DNA: TGTGCCGCCAAGGACAGGGTGGGAAACACCATATATTTT

J gene: TRBJ2-1
D gene: TRBD2
V gene: TRBV11-2
CDR3 length: 14
clone size: NA
CDR3 protein: CASSPRTRFDEQFF
CDR3 DNA: TGTGCCAGCAGCCCGCGGACTAGGTTCGATGAGCAGTTCTTC

J gene: TRBJ2-7
D gene: TRBD2
V gene: TRBV27
CDR3 length: 16
clone size: NA
CDR3 protein: CASSLSGGGISYEQYF
CDR3 DNA: TGTGCCAGCAGTTTATCGGGCGGGGGGATCTCCTACGAGCAGTACTTC

J gene: TRBJ2-2
D gene: NA
V gene: TRBV6-1
CDR3 length: 13
clone size: NA
CDR3 protein: CAGLWGNTGELFF
CDR3 DNA: TGTGCCGGACTGTGGGGGAACACCGGGGAGCTGTTTTTT

J gene: TRBJ1-2
D gene: TRBD1
V gene: TRBV5-5
CDR3 length: 15
clone size: NA
CDR3 protein: CASSRTGRQDYGYTF
CDR3 DNA: TGTGCCAGCAGTCGGACAGGGAGGCAGGACTATGGCTACACCTTC

J gene: TRBJ2-3
D gene: NA
V gene: TRBV5-1
CDR3 length: 14
clone size: NA
CDR3 protein: CASRLGGAADTQYF
CDR3 DNA: TGCGCCAGCAGATTGGGCGGGGCGGCTGATACGCAGTATTTT

J gene: TRBJ2-7
D gene: TRBD2
V gene: TRBV28
CDR3 length: 19
clone size: NA
CDR3 protein: CASSSWRAGVRDAGYEQYF
CDR3 DNA: TGTGCCAGCAGTTCCTGGCGAGCGGGGGTGCGGGATGCTGGCTACGAGCAGTACTTC

J gene: TRBJ1-5
D gene: NA
V gene: TRBV27
CDR3 length: 13
clone size: NA
CDR3 protein: CASSLDRDQPQHF
CDR3 DNA: TGTGCCAGCAGTTTAGACCGGGATCAGCCCCAGCATTTT

J gene: TRBJ2-2
D gene: NA
V gene: TRBV7-3
CDR3 length: 14
clone size: NA
CDR3 protein: CASSSQAGSGELFF
CDR3 DNA: TGTGCCAGCAGCTCGCAGGCCGGATCCGGGGAGCTGTTTTTT

J gene: TRBJ2-1
D gene: NA
V gene: TRBV21-1
CDR3 length: 19
clone size: once
CDR3 protein: CASSKEGEGGRSSYNEQFF
CDR3 DNA: TGTGCCAGCAGCAAAGAGGGGGAAGGCGGACGGAGCTCCTACAATGAGCAGTTCTTC

J gene: TRBJ1-1
D gene: NA
V gene: TRBV18
CDR3 length: 14
clone size: few
CDR3 protein: CASSSSGTNTEAFF
CDR3 DNA: TGTGCCAGCTCATCGTCGGGTACGAACACTGAAGCTTTCTTT

J gene: TRBJ2-3
D gene: TRBD1
V gene: TRBV7-6
CDR3 length: 15
clone size: NA
CDR3 protein: CASSWTGVLTDTQYF
CDR3 DNA: TGTGCCAGCAGCTGGACAGGGGTACTCACAGATACGCAGTATTTT

J gene: TRBJ1-2
D gene: NA
V gene: TRBV30
CDR3 length: 11
clone size: NA
CDR3 protein: CAWTGGHGYTF
CDR3 DNA: TGTGCCTGGACTGGGGGCCATGGCTACACCTTC

J gene: TRBJ2-3
D gene: NA
V gene: TRBV30
CDR3 length: 16
clone size: NA
CDR3 protein: CAWSPGQRTSTDTQYF
CDR3 DNA: TGTGCCTGGAGTCCCGGACAGCGGACTAGCACAGATACGCAGTATTTT

J gene: TRBJ1-5
D gene: TRBD1
V gene: TRBV7-3
CDR3 length: 13
clone size: NA
CDR3 protein: CASSLDRDQPQHF
CDR3 DNA: TGTGCCAGCAGCTTGGACAGGGATCAGCCCCAGCATTTT

J gene: TRBJ2-7
D gene: NA
V gene: TRBV11-2
CDR3 length: 14
clone size: NA
CDR3 protein: CASSSEDSSYEQYF
CDR3 DNA: TGTGCCAGCAGCTCGGAGGATAGCTCCTACGAGCAGTACTTC

J gene: TRBJ1-3
D gene: TRBD1
V gene: TRBV30
CDR3 length: 14
clone size: NA
CDR3 protein: CAWRPGQAGNTIYF
CDR3 DNA: TGTGCCTGGAGACCGGGACAGGCGGGAAACACCATATATTTT

J gene: TRBJ1-4
D gene: NA
V gene: TRBV6-5
CDR3 length: 15
clone size: NA
CDR3 protein: CASSLYRVEIEKLFF
CDR3 DNA: TGTGCCAGCAGTTTATACAGGGTCGAGATTGAAAAACTGTTTTTT

J gene: TRBJ2-3
D gene: NA
V gene: TRBV7-3
CDR3 length: 14
clone size: NA
CDR3 protein: CASSHRDNTDTQYF
CDR3 DNA: TGTGCCAGCAGCCACCGGGACAACACAGATACGCAGTATTTT

J gene: TRBJ2-7
D gene: TRBD1
V gene: TRBV5-1
CDR3 length: 15
clone size: NA
CDR3 protein: CASSSAGGRTYEQYF
CDR3 DNA: TGCGCCAGCAGCTCAGCAGGGGGCCGTACCTACGAGCAGTACTTC

J gene: TRBJ2-3
D gene: NA
V gene: TRBV11-2
CDR3 length: 13
clone size: NA
CDR3 protein: CASSVESADTQYF
CDR3 DNA: TGTGCCAGCAGCGTGGAGTCTGCAGATACGCAGTATTTT